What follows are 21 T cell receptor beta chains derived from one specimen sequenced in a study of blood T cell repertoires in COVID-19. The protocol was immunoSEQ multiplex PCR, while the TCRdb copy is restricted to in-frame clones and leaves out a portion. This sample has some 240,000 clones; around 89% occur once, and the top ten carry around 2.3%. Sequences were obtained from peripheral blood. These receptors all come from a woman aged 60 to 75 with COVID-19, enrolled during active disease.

As DNA, the CDR3 is TGTGCCAGCAGCCAGAAAAACATGAGGGACACCTATGGCTACACCTTC. Translating it yields CASSQKNMRDTYGYTF. This rearrangement joins TRBV3-1 (or the pseudogene TRBV3-2) to TRBJ1-2, with D maybe TRBD1 (6 bases). Per germline, CDR1 LGHDT and CDR2 YNNKEL (reference sequence). Trimming took off 3 bases at V and 4 bases at J, with 18 bases between the two ends. CDR3 length: 16 residues.

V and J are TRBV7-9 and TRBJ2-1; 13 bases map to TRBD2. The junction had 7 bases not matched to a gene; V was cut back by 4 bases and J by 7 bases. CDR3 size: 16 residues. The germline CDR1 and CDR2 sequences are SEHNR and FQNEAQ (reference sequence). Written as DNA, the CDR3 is TGTGCCAGCAGCTCTGGACTAGCGGGGGTGAGAAATGAGCAGTTCTTC. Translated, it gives CASSSGLAGVRNEQFF.

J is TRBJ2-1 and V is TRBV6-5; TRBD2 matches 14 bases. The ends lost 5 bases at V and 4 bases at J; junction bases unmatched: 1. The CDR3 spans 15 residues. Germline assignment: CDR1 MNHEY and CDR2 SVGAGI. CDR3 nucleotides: TGTGCCAGCAGTAGGACTAGCGGGGGGTACAATGAGCAGTTCTTC. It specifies CASSRTSGGYNEQFF.

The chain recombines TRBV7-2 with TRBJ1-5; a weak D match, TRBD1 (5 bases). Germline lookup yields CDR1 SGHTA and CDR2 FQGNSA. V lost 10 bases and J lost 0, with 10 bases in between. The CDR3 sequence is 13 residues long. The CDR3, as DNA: TGTGCCACGGGACTGAATAGCAATCAGCCCCAGCATTTT. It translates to CATGLNSNQPQHF.

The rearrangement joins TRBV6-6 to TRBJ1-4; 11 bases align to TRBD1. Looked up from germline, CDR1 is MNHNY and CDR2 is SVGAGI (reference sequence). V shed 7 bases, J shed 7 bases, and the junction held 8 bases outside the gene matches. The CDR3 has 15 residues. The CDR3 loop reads CASTAGQGAFEKLFF. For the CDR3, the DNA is TGTGCCAGCACCGCCGGACAGGGGGCTTTTGAAAAACTGTTTTTT.

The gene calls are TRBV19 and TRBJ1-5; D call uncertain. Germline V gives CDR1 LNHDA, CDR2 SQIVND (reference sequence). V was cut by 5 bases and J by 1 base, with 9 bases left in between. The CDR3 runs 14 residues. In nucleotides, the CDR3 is TGTGCCAGTAGTCTAGGAGCGAGCAATCAGCCCCAGCATTTT. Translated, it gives CASSLGASNQPQHF.

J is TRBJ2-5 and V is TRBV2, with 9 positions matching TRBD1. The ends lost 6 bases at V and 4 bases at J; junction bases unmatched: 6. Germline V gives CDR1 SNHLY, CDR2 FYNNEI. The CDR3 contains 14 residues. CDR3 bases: TGTGCCAGCAGGAGGACAGGGGTATTAGAGACCCAGTACTTC. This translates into CASRRTGVLETQYF.

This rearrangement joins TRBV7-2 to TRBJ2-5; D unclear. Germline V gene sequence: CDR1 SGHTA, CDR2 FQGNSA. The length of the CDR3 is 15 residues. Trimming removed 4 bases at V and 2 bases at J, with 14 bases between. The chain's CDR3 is CASSSYLSRQETQYF. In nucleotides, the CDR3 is TGTGCCAGCAGCTCGTATCTCAGTCGACAAGAGACCCAGTACTTC.

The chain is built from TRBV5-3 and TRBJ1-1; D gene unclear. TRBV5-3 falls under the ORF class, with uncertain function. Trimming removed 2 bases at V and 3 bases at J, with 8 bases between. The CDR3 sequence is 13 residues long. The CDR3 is CARSFGDYTEAFF. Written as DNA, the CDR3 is TGTGCCAGAAGCTTCGGGGATTACACTGAAGCTTTCTTT.

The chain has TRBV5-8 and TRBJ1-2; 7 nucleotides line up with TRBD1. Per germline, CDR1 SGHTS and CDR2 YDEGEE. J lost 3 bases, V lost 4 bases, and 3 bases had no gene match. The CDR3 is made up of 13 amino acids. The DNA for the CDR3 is TGTGCCAGCAGCCCCGGACAGGACTATGGCTACACCTTC. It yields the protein CASSPGQDYGYTF. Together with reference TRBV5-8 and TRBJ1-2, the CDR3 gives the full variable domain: EAGVTQSPTHLIKTRGQQATLRCSPISGHTSVYWYQQALGLGLQFLLWYDEGEERNRGNFPPRFSGRQFPNYSSELNVNALELEDSALYLCASSPGQDYGYTFGSGTRLTVV.

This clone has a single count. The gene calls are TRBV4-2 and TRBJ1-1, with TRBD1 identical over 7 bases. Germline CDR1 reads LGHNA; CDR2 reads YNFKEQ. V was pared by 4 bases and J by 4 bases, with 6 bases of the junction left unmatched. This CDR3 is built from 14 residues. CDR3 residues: CASSRRQGGTEAFF. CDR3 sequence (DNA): TGTGCCAGCAGCCGAAGACAGGGCGGCACTGAAGCTTTCTTT.

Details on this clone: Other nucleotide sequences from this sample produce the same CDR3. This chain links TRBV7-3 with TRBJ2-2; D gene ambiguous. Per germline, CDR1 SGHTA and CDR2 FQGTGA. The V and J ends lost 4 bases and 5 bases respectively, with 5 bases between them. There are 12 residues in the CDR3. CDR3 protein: CASSSYTGELFF. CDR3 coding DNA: TGTGCCAGCAGCTCCTATACCGGGGAGCTGTTTTTT.

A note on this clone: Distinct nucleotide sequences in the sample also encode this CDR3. The CDR3 is CASSSYNEQFF. The CDR3 region has the DNA TGTGCCAGCAGTTCTTACAATGAGCAGTTCTTC. The chain combines TRBV12-3 or TRBV12-4 with TRBJ2-1; D remains ambiguous. Trimming pared 4 bases from V and 4 bases from J, leaving 2 bases between. The CDR3 is made up of 11 amino acids.

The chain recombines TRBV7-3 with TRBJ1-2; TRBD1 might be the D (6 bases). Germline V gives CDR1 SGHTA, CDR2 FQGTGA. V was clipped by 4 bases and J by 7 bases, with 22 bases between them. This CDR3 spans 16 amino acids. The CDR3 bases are TGTGCCAGCAGCTCAGGGGAAGGGTCCTTCCTCGGTGGCTACACCTTC. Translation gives CASSSGEGSFLGGYTF.

The CDR3 DNA reads TGTGCCAGCAGCTTATCGAGTAGCGGGGCCTACGAGCAGTACTTC. The encoded protein is CASSLSSSGAYEQYF. The chain is built from TRBV7-3 and TRBJ2-7; TRBD2 aligns across 8 bases. CDR1 SGHTA and CDR2 FQGTGA come from the germline V gene. The CDR3 runs to 15 residues. Trimming cost V 2 bases and J 2 bases; bases outside gene matches: 5. The full variable domain, rest sourced from reference TRBV7-3 and TRBJ2-7, is GAGVSQTPSNKVTEKGKYVELRCDPISGHTALYWYRQSLGQGPEFLIYFQGTGAADDSGLPNDRFFAVRPEGSVSTLKIQRTERGDSAVYLCASSLSSSGAYEQYFGPGTRLTVT.

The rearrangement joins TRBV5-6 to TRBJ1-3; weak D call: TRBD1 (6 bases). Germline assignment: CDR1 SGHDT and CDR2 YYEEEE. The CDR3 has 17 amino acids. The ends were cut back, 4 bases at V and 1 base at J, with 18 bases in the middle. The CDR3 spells CASSLTQGPGSGNTIYF. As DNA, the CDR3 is TGTGCCAGCAGCCTCACTCAGGGGCCCGGATCTGGAAACACCATATATTTT.

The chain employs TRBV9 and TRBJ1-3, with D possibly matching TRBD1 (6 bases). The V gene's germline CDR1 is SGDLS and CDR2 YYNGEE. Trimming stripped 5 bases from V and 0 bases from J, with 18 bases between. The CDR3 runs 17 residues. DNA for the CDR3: TGTGCCAGCAGTTTAACCCCGACAGGCGGCTCTGGAAACACCATATATTTT. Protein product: CASSLTPTGGSGNTIYF.

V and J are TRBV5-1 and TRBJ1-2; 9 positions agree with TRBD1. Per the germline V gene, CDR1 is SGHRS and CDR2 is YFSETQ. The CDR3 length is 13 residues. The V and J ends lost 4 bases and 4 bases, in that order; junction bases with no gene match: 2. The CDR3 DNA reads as TGCGCCAGCAGCGGGGGACAGGGCTATGGCTACACCTTC. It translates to CASSGGQGYGYTF. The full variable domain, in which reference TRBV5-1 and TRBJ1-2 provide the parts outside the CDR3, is KAGVTQTPRYLIKTRGQQVTLSCSPISGHRSVSWYQQTPGQGLQFLFEYFSETQRNKGNFPGRFSGRQFSNSRSEMNVSTLELGDSALYLCASSGGQGYGYTFGSGTRLTVV.

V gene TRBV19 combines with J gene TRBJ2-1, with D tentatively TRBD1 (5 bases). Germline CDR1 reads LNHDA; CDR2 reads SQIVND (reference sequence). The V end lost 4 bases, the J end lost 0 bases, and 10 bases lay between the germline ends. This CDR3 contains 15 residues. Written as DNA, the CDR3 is TGTGCCAGTAGTACAGCAGGGATCTCCTACAATGAGCAGTTCTTC. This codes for CASSTAGISYNEQFF.

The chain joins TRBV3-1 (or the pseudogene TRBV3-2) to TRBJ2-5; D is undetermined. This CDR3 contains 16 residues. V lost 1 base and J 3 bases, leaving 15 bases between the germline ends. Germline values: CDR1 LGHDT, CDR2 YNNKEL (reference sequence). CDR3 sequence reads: CASSQAQVLEEETQYF. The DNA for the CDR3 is TGTGCCAGCAGCCAAGCGCAGGTATTGGAAGAAGAGACCCAGTACTTC.

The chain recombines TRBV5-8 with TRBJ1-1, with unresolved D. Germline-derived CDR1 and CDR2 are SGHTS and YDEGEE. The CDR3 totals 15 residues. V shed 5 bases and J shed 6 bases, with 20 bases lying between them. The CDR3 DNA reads TGTGCCAGCAGAGGCTGGGCGCTTCCTGAATCTGAAGCTTTCTTT. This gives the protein CASRGWALPESEAFF.